Each of the 23 T cell receptor beta chains below was sequenced from the same sample in a study of monozygotic twins with cystic fibrosis. TCRdb's table, derived via immunoSEQ multiplex PCR, lists solely in-frame clones and lacks some. The data contain roughly 14,000 clones, 95% to 99% of them singletons. Sample: blood. Receptors were obtained from a girl aged 2 to 9 with cystic fibrosis.

The rearrangement uses TRBV12-5 and TRBJ1-2, with TRBD1 matching 8 bases. Per the germline V gene, CDR1 is LGHNT and CDR2 is FRNRAP. The V segment lost 6 bases and the J segment 5 bases; nucleotides outside the gene matches: 2. The CDR3 is made up of 12 amino acids. In DNA, the CDR3 is TGTGCTAGTGGGGACAGGGAGTATGGCTACACCTTC. It translates to CASGDREYGYTF.

The gene calls are TRBV19 and TRBJ1-1; D not resolved. The V end was cut by 3 bases, the J end by 1 base, with 9 bases between. CDR3 length: 14 amino acids. Germline loops: CDR1 LNHDA, CDR2 SQIVND (reference sequence). The CDR3 spells CASSMKGGNTEAFF. The CDR3 DNA sequence: TGTGCCAGTAGTATGAAAGGTGGGAACACTGAAGCTTTCTTT.

The chain uses TRBV2 and TRBJ2-2; the D gene is possibly TRBD1 (6 bases). This CDR3 has 14 amino acids. Germline assignment: CDR1 SNHLY and CDR2 FYNNEI. V was pared by 4 bases and J by 0 bases, with 6 bases between. The CDR3 spells CASSGQANTGELFF. CDR3 DNA: TGTGCCAGCAGTGGACAGGCGAACACCGGGGAGCTGTTTTTT.

The V call is TRBV7-6, the J call TRBJ2-7, with D possibly TRBD2 on 5 matching bases. Germline CDR1 is SGHVS and CDR2 is FNYEAQ. V was pared by 0 bases and J by 6 bases, with 9 bases between. CDR3 size: 13 residues. The CDR3 nucleotides read TGTGCCAGCAGCTTAGCCTTAGCGCGCGAGCAGTACTTC. Translation: CASSLALAREQYF.

J is TRBJ2-7 and V is TRBV6-1, with a possible D match to TRBD1 (8 bases). The CDR3 is 15 residues long. Germline V gene sequence: CDR1 MNHNS, CDR2 SASEGT. Trimming stripped 5 bases from V and 5 bases from J, with 19 bases between. In DNA, the CDR3 is TGTGCCAGCAGTCGGGGGGCGGGACAGGCAGACGAGCAGTACTTC. Its protein is CASSRGAGQADEQYF.

The chain is built from TRBV9 and TRBJ2-3, with no clear D. The V gene's germline CDR1 is SGDLS and CDR2 YYNGEE. This CDR3 region has 13 residues. Trimming removed 4 bases from V and 2 bases from J, with 8 bases in between. CDR3: CASSFYSTDTQYF. The DNA of the CDR3 is TGTGCCAGCAGCTTCTACTCCACAGATACGCAGTATTTT.

The chain employs TRBV6-4 and TRBJ1-1; TRBD1 matches 8 bases. Germline V CDR1 and CDR2: MRHNA, SNTAGT. This CDR3 comprises 13 residues. V lost 7 bases and J lost 6; bases outside the gene matches: 7. As DNA, the CDR3 is TGTGCCAGCAATGGACAGGGTCCCCCTGAAGCTTTCTTT. It yields the protein CASNGQGPPEAFF.

This clone occurred once. The chain employs TRBV6-6 and TRBJ2-1; no definite D call. The germline V and J ends were trimmed by 6 bases and 8 bases, with 11 bases remaining between them. CDR3 length equals 12 residues. From germline, CDR1 is MNHNY and CDR2 SVGAGI (reference sequence). Written as DNA, the CDR3 is TGTGCCAGCAGCCGCGAATACTATGAGCAGTTCTTC. Translation: CASSREYYEQFF.

V usage is TRBV6-5 and J usage is TRBJ2-7, with a possible D match to TRBD2 (6 bases). Germline V gene sequence: CDR1 MNHEY, CDR2 SVGAGI. Trimming pared 8 bases from V and 6 bases from J, leaving 14 bases between. This CDR3 region has 12 residues. This chain's CDR3 is CASVGGGREQYF. The CDR3 region has the DNA TGTGCCAGCGTGGGGGGAGGCCGCGAGCAGTACTTC.

The rearrangement links TRBV7-9 to TRBJ2-5; no clear D. The germline V gene encodes CDR1 SEHNR and CDR2 FQNEAQ (reference sequence). V gave up 5 bases and J gave up 3 bases, with 10 bases separating them. There are 13 residues in the CDR3. This chain's CDR3 is CASSPRSEETQYF. The CDR3 region has the DNA TGTGCCAGCAGCCCGCGGAGCGAAGAGACCCAGTACTTC.

This rearrangement joins TRBV18 to TRBJ1-2; D unresolved. The length of the CDR3 is 13 residues. V dropped 3 bases and J dropped 3 bases, with 8 bases sitting between them. Germline V gene data show CDR1 as KGHSH and CDR2 as LQKENI. CDR3 protein: CASSPGRDYGYTF. The CDR3 DNA reads TGTGCCAGCTCACCGGGGAGGGACTATGGCTACACCTTC. The full variable domain, with the rest looked up from reference TRBV18 and TRBJ1-2, is NAGVMQNPRHLVRRRGQEARLRCSPMKGHSHVYWYRQLPEEGLKFMVYLQKENIIDESGMPKERFSAEFPKEGPSILRIQQVVRGDSAAYFCASSPGRDYGYTFGSGTRLTVV.

In its sample, this clone was seen once. The chain couples TRBV10-1 to TRBJ2-1, with D perhaps TRBD2 (6 bases). From germline, CDR1 is WNHNN and CDR2 SYGVQD (reference sequence). V lost 5 bases, J lost 5 bases, and 10 bases lay in between. The CDR3 loop spans 13 amino acids. This CDR3 reads CASSMTRNNEQFF. The CDR3 nucleotides read TGCGCCAGCAGTATGACTAGAAACAATGAGCAGTTCTTC.

The chain uses TRBV29-1 and TRBJ2-1; 10 nucleotides match TRBD2. CDR3 length equals 17 residues. The germline gives CDR1 SQVTM, CDR2 ANQGSEA. Losses at the gene ends were 0 bases for V and 8 bases for J; bases not matched to a gene: 13. CDR3 DNA sequence: TGCAGCGTTGAAGATCTGCCAAGCGGGAGGGCCATCTATGAGCAGTTCTTC. This sequence encodes CSVEDLPSGRAIYEQFF.

For the CDR3, the DNA is TGTGCCAGCAGCGCAATAAACCGACTAGCGGGACTGTCCTACGAGCAGTACTTC. Translated: CASSAINRLAGLSYEQYF. The chain links TRBV13 to TRBJ2-7, with 11 bases fitting TRBD2. This CDR3 has 18 residues. Germline V gene lookup returns CDR1 PRHDT and CDR2 FYEKMQ (reference sequence). V dropped 5 bases and J dropped 1; count of bases not matched to a gene: 13.

The chain is built from TRBV12-5 and TRBJ1-4; no firm D call. The CDR3 is 14 residues long. Trimming took 6 bases from V and 1 from J, leaving 9 bases between them. From germline, CDR1 is LGHNT and CDR2 FRNRAP. The CDR3 here is CASGPRETNEKLFF. CDR3 coding DNA: TGTGCTAGTGGCCCGAGGGAAACTAATGAAAAACTGTTTTTT.

This chain uses TRBV18 with TRBJ1-2, with D unclear. The CDR3 covers 16 residues. From germline, CDR1 is KGHSH and CDR2 LQKENI. V was clipped by 3 bases and J by 4 bases, with 18 bases between them. CDR3 bases: TGTGCCAGCTCACCCGAGGAGGTGTACAGACTCTATGGCTACACCTTC. Translated, it gives CASSPEEVYRLYGYTF. Variable domain in full (rest from reference TRBV18 and TRBJ1-2): NAGVMQNPRHLVRRRGQEARLRCSPMKGHSHVYWYRQLPEEGLKFMVYLQKENIIDESGMPKERFSAEFPKEGPSILRIQQVVRGDSAAYFCASSPEEVYRLYGYTFGSGTRLTVV.

V and J are TRBV29-1 and TRBJ1-2, with 10 nucleotides matching TRBD1. V lost 4 bases, J lost 7 bases, and 9 bases stayed unmatched. This CDR3 comprises 14 residues. Germline CDR1 reads SQVTM; CDR2 reads ANQGSEA. CDR3 residues: CSVALMTGGSGYTF. The DNA for the CDR3 is TGCAGCGTTGCTCTTATGACAGGGGGCTCTGGCTACACCTTC.

The V and J genes are TRBV6-5 and TRBJ1-2, with TRBD1 identical over 7 bases. Losses at the gene ends were 2 bases for V and 8 bases for J; bases not matched to a gene: 5. The CDR3 has 13 residues. In germline, CDR1 is MNHEY, CDR2 SVGAGI. CDR3 DNA: TGTGCCAGCAGTTACACCGGACAGGCCGGCTACACCTTC. Translating gives CASSYTGQAGYTF.

The CDR3 sequence is CASSQDPLAGGFTGELFF. In DNA, the CDR3 is TGTGCCAGCAGCCAAGATCCCCTAGCGGGAGGTTTCACCGGGGAGCTGTTTTTT. The rearrangement links TRBV4-2 to TRBJ2-2, with 11 bases fitting TRBD2. In germline, CDR1 is LGHNA, CDR2 YNFKEQ. After removal of 0 bases from V and 4 bases from J, the junction contained 7 bases not matched to a gene. CDR3 length: 18 residues.

The V gene is TRBV11-2, the J gene TRBJ2-1; D gene uncertain. The CDR3 length is 16 residues. The germline V gene has CDR1 SGHAT and CDR2 FQNNGV. V shed 5 bases and J shed 0 bases, with 14 bases lying between them. DNA of the CDR3: TGTGCCAGCAGCCAACTCGGACGTAGCTCCTACAATGAGCAGTTCTTC. Protein: CASSQLGRSSYNEQFF.

The chain carries TRBV10-1 and TRBJ2-7; 8 nucleotides line up with TRBD1. Trimming at V came to 7 bases and at J to 5 bases, leaving 7 bases not matched to a gene. This CDR3 comprises 13 residues. Germline CDR1 is WNHNN and CDR2 is SYGVQD (reference sequence). CDR3 DNA: TGCGCCAGCACGGGACAGGTAATCCACGAGCAGTACTTC. It translates to CASTGQVIHEQYF.

The V and J genes are TRBV19 and TRBJ2-7; D ambiguous. Per the germline V gene, CDR1 is LNHDA and CDR2 is SQIVND (reference sequence). The CDR3 consists of 15 residues. V dropped 3 bases and J dropped 3 bases, with 15 bases sitting between them. In DNA, the CDR3 is TGTGCCAGTAGTATTGGCGGCTGGCACTTCTACGAGCAGTACTTC. Its protein product is CASSIGGWHFYEQYF.

The table lists this clone with a count of one. J is TRBJ2-3 and V is TRBV30; no firm D call. V was trimmed by 1 base and J by 4 bases, leaving 15 bases between them. The CDR3 has 15 residues. The germline V gene encodes CDR1 GTSNPN and CDR2 SVGIG (reference sequence). CDR3 in amino acids: CAWSATRVRADTQYF. The CDR3, as DNA: TGTGCCTGGAGTGCGACAAGAGTCCGCGCAGATACGCAGTATTTT.